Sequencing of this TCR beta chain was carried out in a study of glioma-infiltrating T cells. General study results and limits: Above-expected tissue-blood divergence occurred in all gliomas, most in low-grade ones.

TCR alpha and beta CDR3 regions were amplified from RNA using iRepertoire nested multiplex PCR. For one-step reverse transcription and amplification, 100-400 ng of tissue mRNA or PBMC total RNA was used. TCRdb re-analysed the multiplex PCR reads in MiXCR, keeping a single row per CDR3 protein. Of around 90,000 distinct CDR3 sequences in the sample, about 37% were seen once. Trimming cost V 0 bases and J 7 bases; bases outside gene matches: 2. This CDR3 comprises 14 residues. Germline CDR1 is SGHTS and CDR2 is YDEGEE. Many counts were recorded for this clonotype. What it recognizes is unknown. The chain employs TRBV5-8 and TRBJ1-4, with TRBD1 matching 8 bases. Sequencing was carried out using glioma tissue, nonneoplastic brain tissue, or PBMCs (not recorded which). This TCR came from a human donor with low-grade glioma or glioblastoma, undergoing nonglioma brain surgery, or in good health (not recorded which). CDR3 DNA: TGTGCCAGCAGCTTGGGACAGGGGAGTGAAAAACTGTTTTTT. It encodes CASSLGQGSEKLFF.